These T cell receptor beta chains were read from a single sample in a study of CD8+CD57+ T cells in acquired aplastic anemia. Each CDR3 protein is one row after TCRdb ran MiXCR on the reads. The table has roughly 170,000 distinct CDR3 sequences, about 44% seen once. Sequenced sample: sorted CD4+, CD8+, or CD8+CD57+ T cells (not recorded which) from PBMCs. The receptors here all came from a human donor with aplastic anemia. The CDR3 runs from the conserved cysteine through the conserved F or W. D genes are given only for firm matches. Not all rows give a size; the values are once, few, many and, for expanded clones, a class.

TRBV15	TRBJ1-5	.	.	CATSMGPTMSKPQHF	TGTGCCACCAGCATGGGACCTACGATGTCTAAGCCCCAGCATTTT
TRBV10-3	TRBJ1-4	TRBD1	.	CASTTGTNEKLFF	TGTGCCTCTACGACAGGGACAAATGAAAAACTGTTTTTC
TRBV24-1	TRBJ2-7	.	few	CATSDLTGYEQYF	TGTGCCACCAGTGACCTAACAGGGTACGAGCAGTACTTC
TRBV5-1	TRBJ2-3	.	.	CASSLYDGTDTQYF	TGCGCCAGCAGCTTGTACGACGGTACAGATACGCAGTATTTT
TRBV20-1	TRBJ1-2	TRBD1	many	CSPRQGLDGYTF	TGCAGTCCGCGACAGGGGTTGGATGGCTACACCTTC
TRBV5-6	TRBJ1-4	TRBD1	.	CASSSGQDEKLFF	TGTGCCAGCAGCTCGGGACAGGACGAAAAACTGTTTTTT
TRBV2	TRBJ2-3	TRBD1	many	CASSIIRDRGDTQYF	TGTGCCAGCAGTATAATCCGGGACAGGGGTGATACGCAGTATTTT
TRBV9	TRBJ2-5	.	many	CASSVTGQGTQETQYF	TGTGCCAGCAGCGTTACGGGACAAGGGACCCAAGAGACCCAGTACTTC
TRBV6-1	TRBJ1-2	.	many	CASSEVVGDYGYTF	TGTGCCAGCAGTGAAGTGGTAGGGGACTATGGCTACACCTTC
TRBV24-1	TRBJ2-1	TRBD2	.	CATSRSGGHYNEQSF	TGTGCCACCAGTAGAAGCGGGGGGCACTACAATGAGCAGTCCTTC